The T cell receptor (beta chain) under discussion was sequenced for a study of radiotherapy plus CTLA-4 blockade in lung cancer. TCRdb's table, derived via immunoSEQ multiplex PCR, lists solely in-frame clones and lacks some. This sample carries just under 60,000 clones, around 74% of them seen once, and the ten largest clones take about 8.9%. The CDR3 extends over 14 amino acids. Germline V gene lookup returns CDR1 SQVTM and CDR2 ANQGSEA. Trimming removed 6 bases at V and 7 bases at J, with 19 bases between. The sequence was obtained from a human donor with non-small cell lung cancer whose response to radiotherapy plus ipilimumab could not be evaluated. This rearrangement joins TRBV29-1 to TRBJ1-5; a weak D match, TRBD1 (5 bases). Specimen: peripheral blood, collected from a patient treated with radiotherapy plus ipilimumab. The DNA for the CDR3 is TGCAGCGTGGGCCCGGGGGAAGGGAACCAGCCCCAGCATTTT. Translation gives CSVGPGEGNQPQHF.